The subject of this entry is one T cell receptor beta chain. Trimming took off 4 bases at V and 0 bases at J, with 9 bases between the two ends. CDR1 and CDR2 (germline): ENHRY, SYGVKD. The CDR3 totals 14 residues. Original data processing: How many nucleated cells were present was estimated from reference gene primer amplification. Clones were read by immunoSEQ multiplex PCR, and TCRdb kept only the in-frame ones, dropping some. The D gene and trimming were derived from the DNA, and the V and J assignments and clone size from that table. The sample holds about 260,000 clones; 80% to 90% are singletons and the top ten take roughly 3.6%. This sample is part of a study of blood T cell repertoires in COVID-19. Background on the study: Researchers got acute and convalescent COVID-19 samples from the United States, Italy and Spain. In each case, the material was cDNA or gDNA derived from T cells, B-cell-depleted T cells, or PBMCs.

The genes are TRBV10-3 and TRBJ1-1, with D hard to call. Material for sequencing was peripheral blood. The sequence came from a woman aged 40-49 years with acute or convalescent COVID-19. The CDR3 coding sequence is TGTGCCATCAGTGGGGAGGTAATGAACACTGAAGCTTTCTTT. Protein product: CAISGEVMNTEAFF.